This T cell receptor (beta chain) derives from a study of human T cells and chemical hapten exposure. Study details: Small pooled library volume differences chiefly drove per-sample TCR yield variation. Study results and caveats: TCRs at high frequency, those above 1 in 1000, did not change with DPC sensitization.

This clonotype was recorded a few times. The antigen remains unidentified. Time point: patch test 2, 6 weeks after DPC sensitization. Treatment noted: therapeutic diphenylcyclopropenone sensitization with weekly scalp DPC. At patch-test visits, sampling came before the patch test. TCRdb re-called the RACE reads through MiXCR, storing one row per CDR3 protein. The sample records 90,000 to 110,000 distinct CDR3 sequences, about a tenth being singletons. Germline CDR1 reads MDHEN; CDR2 reads SYDVKM. V dropped 2 bases and J dropped 0 bases, with 11 bases sitting between them. The length of the CDR3 is 16 residues.

The material sequenced was whole blood, taken in connection with sensitization to the hapten diphenylcyclopropenone (DPC). The rearrangement joins TRBV28 to TRBJ1-5; no definite D call. The clonotype comes from a woman aged 40 to 50 with alopecia areata. Some clones in this sample may be carry-over from other donors' samples. CDR3 protein: CASSLHSSTSNQPQHF. DNA for the CDR3: TGTGCCAGCAGTTTACACAGTAGTACTAGCAATCAGCCCCAGCATTTT. Supplemented by reference TRBV28 and TRBJ1-5, the full variable domain reads DVKVTQSSRYLVKRTGEKVFLECVQDMDHENMFWYRQDPGLGLRLIYFSYDVKMKEKGDIPEGYSVSREKKERFSLILESASTNQTSMYLCASSLHSSTSNQPQHFGDGTRLSIL.